This T cell receptor beta chain was captured by sequencing in a study of spatial heterogeneity in lung cancer. Study as a whole: Alpha-chain sequences were consistently detected less often than beta-chain sequences.

The time point was: blood at routine non-recurrence follow-up after resection. Sequencing was performed on whole RNA extracted from tumor and nontumor lung tissue, or from frozen PBMC, and the material was left unsorted. The V end was cut by 5 bases, the J end by 6 bases, with 13 bases between. This CDR3 spans 12 amino acids. Germline CDR1 reads DFQATT; CDR2 reads SNEGSKA (reference sequence). Every TCR cDNA molecule bore a unique molecular identifier. TCRdb re-called the 5' RACE reads with MiXCR, one entry per CDR3 protein. The sample contains around 47,000 distinct CDR3 sequences, 7.4% of which appear only once.

The specimen was PBMCs, collected at follow-up. The chain combines TRBV20-1 with TRBJ1-2; D not resolved. This TCR was sampled from a female donor with early-stage non-small cell lung cancer. CDR3 nucleotide sequence: TGCAGTGCTCACAATTTCCGGGATGGCTACACCTTC. Translation: CSAHNFRDGYTF.